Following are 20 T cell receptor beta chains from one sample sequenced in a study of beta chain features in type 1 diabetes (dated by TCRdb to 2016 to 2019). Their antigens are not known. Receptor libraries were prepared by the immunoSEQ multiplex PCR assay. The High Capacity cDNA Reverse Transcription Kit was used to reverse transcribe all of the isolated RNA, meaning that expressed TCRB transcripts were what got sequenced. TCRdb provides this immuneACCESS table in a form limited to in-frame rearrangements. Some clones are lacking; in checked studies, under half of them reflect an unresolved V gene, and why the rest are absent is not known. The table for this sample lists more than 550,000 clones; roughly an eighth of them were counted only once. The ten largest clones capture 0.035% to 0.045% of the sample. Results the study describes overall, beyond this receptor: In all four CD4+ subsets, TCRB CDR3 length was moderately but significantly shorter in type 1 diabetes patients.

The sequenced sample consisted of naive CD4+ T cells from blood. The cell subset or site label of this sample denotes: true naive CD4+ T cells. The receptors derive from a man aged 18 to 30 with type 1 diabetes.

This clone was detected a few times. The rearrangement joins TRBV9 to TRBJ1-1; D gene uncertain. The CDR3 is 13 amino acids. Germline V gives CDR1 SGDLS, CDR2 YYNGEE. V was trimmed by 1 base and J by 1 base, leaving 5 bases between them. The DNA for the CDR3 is TGTGCCAGCAGCGTATTGGAGAACACTGAAGCTTTCTTT. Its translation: CASSVLENTEAFF.

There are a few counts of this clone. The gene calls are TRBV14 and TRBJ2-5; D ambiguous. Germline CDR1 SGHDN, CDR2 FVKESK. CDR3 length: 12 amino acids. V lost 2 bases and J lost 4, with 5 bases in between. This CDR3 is CASSQLAETQYF. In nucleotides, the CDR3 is TGTGCCAGCAGCCAATTGGCAGAGACCCAGTACTTC.

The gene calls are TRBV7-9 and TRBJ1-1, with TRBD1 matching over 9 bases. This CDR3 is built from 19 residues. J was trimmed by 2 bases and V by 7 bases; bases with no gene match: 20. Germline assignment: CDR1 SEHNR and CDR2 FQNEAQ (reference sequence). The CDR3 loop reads CASKQFRVLDRGVNTEAFF. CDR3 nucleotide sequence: TGTGCCAGCAAGCAGTTTAGAGTATTGGACAGGGGCGTAAACACTGAAGCTTTCTTT.

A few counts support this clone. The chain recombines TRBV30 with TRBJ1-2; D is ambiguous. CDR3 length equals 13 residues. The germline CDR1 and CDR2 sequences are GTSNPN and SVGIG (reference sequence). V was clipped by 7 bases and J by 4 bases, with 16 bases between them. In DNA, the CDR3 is TGTGCCTTCCAGGCCCAATCAGGCTATGGCTACACCTTC. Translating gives CAFQAQSGYGYTF.

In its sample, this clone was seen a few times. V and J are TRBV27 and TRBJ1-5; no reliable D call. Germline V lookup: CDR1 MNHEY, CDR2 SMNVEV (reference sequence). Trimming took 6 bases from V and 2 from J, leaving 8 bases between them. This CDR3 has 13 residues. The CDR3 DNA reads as TGTGCCAGCAGCGCCCCGGGCAATCAGCCCCAGCATTTT. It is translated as CASSAPGNQPQHF.

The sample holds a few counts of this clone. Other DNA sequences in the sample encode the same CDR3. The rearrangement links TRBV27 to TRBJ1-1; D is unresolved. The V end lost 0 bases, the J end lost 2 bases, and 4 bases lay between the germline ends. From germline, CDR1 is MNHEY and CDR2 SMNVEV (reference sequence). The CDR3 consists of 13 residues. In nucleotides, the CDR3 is TGTGCCAGCAGTTTATCCCGTAACACTGAAGCTTTCTTT. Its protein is CASSLSRNTEAFF.

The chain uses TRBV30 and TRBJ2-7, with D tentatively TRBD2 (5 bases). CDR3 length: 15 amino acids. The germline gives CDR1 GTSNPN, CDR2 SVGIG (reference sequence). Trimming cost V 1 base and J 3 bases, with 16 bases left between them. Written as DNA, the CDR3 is TGTGCCTGGAGTGGGGGAGTCTCCGGGAACTACGAGCAGTACTTC. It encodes CAWSGGVSGNYEQYF.

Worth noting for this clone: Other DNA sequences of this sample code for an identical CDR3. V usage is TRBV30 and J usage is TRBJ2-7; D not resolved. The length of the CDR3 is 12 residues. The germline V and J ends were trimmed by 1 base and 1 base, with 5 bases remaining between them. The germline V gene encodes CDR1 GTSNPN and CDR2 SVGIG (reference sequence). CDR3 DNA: TGTGCCTGGAGTGGGGGTTCCTACGAGCAGTACTTC. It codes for CAWSGGSYEQYF.

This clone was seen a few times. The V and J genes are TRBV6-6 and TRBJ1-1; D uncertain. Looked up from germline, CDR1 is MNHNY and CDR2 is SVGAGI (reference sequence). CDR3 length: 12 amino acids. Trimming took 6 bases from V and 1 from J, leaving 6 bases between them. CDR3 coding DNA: TGTGCCAGCAGCCCAAGGAACACTGAAGCTTTCTTT. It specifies CASSPRNTEAFF.

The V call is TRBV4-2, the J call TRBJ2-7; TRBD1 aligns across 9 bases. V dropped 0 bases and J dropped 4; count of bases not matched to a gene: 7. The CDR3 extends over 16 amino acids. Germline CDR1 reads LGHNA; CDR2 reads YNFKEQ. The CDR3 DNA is TGTGCCAGCAGCCAAGATCAGGGGACAGGGCATTACGAGCAGTACTTC. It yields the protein CASSQDQGTGHYEQYF.

CDR3 protein: CASSLVTGQETQYF. CDR3 in DNA: TGTGCCAGCAGCCTTGTGACGGGACAAGAGACCCAGTACTTC. V usage is TRBV13 and J usage is TRBJ2-5; D might be TRBD2 (5 bases). This CDR3 region has 14 residues. Looked up from germline, CDR1 is PRHDT and CDR2 is FYEKMQ (reference sequence). The V end lost 5 bases, the J end lost 2 bases, and 12 bases lay between the germline ends.

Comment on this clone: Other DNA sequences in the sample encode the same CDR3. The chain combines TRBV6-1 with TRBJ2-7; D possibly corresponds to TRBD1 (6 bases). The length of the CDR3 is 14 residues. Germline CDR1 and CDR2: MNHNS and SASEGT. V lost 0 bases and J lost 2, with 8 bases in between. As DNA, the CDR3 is TGTGCCAGCAGTGAAGCCAGGGGTGCCTACGAGCAGTACTTC. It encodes CASSEARGAYEQYF.

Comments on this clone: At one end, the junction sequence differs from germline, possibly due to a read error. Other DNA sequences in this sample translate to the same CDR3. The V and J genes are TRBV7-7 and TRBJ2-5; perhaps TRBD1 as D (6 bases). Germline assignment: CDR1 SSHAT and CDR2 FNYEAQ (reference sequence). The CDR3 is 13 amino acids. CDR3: CASSLRGQETQYF. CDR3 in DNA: TGTGCTAGCAGCTTAAGGGGGCAAGAGACCCAGTACTTC. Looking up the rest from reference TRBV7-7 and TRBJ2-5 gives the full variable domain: GAGVSQSPRYKVTKRGQDVTLRCDPISSHATLYWYQQALGQGPEFLTYFNYEAQPDKSGLPSDRFSAERPEGSISTLTIQRTEQRDSAMYRCASSLRGQETQYFGPGTRLLVL.

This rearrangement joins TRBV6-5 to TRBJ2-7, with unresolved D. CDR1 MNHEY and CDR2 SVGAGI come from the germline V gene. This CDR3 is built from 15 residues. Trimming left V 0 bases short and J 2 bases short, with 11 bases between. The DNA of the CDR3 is TGTGCCAGCAGTTACTCGCACTACTACCCCTACGAGCAGTACTTC. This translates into CASSYSHYYPYEQYF.

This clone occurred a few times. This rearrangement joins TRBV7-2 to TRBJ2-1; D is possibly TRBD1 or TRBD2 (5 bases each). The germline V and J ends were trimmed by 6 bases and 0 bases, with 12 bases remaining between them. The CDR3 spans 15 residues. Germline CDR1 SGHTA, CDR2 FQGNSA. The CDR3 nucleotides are TGTGCCAGCAGGGGGGACGGGACCTCCTACAATGAGCAGTTCTTC. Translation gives CASRGDGTSYNEQFF.

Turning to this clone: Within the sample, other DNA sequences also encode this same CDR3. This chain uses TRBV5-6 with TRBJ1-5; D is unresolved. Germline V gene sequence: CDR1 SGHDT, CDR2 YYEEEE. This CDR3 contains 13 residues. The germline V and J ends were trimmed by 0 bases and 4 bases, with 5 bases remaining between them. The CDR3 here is CASSLDRNQPQHF. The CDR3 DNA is TGTGCCAGCAGCTTGGACCGTAATCAGCCCCAGCATTTT.

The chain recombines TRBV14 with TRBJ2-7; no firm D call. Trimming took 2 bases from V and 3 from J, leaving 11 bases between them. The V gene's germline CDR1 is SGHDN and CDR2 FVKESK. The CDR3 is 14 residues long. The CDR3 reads CASSQLPAFYEQYF. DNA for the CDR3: TGTGCCAGCAGCCAATTACCGGCCTTCTACGAGCAGTACTTC.

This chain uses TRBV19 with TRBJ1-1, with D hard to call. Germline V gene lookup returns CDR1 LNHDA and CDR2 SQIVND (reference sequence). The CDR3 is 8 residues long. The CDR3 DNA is TGTGGTCACGCTGAAGCTTTCTTT. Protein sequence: CGHAEAFF. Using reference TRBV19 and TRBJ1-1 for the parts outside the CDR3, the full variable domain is DGGITQSPKYLFRKEGQNVTLSCEQNLNHDAMYWYRQDPGQGLRLIYYSQIVNDFQKGDIAEGYSVSREKKESFPLTVTSAQKNPTAFYLCGHAEAFFGQGTRLTVV.

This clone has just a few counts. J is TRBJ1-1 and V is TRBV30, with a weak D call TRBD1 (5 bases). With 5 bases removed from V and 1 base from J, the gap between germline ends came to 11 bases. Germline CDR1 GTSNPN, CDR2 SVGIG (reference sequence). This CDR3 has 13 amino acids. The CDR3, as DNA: TGTGCCTGGGGGACGAGACCGAACACTGAAGCTTTCTTT. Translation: CAWGTRPNTEAFF. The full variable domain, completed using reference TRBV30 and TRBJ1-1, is SQTIHQWPATLVQPVGSPLSLECTVEGTSNPNLYWYRQAAGRGLQLLFYSVGIGQISSEVPQNLSASRPQDRQFILSSKKLLLSDSGFYLCAWGTRPNTEAFFGQGTRLTVV.

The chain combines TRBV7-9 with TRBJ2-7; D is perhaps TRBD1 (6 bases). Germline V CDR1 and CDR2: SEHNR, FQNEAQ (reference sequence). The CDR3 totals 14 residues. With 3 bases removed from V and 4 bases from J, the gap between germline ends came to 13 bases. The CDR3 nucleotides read TGTGCCAGCAGCTTCCAGGGGACATTATACGAGCAGTACTTC. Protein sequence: CASSFQGTLYEQYF.